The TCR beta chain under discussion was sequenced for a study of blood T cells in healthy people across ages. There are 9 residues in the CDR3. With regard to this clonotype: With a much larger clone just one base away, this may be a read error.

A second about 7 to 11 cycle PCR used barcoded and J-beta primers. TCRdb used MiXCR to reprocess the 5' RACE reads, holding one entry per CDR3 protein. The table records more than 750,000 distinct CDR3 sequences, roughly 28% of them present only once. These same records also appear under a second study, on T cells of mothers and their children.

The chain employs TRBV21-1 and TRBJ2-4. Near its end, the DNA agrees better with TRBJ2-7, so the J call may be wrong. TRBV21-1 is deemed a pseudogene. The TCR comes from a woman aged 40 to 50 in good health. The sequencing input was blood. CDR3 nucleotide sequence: TGTGCCAGCCGACCCGAGCAGTACTTC. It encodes CASRPEQYF.